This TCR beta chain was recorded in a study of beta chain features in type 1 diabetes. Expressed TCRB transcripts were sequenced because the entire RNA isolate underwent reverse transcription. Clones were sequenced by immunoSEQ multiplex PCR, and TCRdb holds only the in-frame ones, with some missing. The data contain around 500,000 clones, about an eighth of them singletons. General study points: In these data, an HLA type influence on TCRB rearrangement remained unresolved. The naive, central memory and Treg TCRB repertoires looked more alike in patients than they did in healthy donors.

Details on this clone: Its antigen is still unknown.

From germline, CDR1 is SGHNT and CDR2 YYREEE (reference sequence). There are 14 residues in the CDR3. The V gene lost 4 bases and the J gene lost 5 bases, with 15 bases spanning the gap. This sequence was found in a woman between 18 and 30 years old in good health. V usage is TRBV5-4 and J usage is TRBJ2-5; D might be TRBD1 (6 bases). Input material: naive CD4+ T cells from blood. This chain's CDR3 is CASSPPQGFETQYF. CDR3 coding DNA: TGTGCCAGCAGCCCGCCACAGGGCTTCGAGACCCAGTACTTC. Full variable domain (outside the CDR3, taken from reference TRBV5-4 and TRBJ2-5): ETGVTQSPTHLIKTRGQQVTLRCSSQSGHNTVSWYQQALGQGPQFIFQYYREEENGRGNFPPRFSGLQFPNYSSELNVNALELDDSALYLCASSPPQGFETQYFGPGTRLLVL.